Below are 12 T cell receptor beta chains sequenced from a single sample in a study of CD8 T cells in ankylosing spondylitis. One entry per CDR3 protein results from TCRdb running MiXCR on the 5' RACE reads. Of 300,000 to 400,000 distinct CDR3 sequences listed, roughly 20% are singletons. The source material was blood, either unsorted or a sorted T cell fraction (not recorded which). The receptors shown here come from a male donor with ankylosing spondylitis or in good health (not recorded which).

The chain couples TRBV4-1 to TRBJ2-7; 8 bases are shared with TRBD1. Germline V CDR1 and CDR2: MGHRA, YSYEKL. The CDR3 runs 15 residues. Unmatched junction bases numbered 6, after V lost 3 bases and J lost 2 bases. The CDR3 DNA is TGCGCCAGCAGCCATCGGGCAGGGGGCACCTACGAGCAGTACTTC. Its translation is CASSHRAGGTYEQYF.

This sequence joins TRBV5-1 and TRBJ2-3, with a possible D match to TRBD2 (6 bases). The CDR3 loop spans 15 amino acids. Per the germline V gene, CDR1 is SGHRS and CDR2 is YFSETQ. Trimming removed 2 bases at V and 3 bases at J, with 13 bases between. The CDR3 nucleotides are TGCGCCAGCAGCTTAAGCGGGCCGGTGACAGATACGCAGTATTTT. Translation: CASSLSGPVTDTQYF.

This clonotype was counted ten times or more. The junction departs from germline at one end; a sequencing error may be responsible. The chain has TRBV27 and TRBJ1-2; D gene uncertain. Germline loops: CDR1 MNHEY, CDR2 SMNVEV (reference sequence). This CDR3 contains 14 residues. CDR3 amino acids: CASSLSGSNYGYTF. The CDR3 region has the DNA TGTGCCAGCAGTTTAAGCGGCAGCAACTATGGCTACACTTTC.

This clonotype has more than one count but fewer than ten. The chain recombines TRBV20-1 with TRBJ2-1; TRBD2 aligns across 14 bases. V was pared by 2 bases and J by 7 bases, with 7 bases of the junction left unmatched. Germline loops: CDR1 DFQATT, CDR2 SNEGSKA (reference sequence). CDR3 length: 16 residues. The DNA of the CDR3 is TGCAGTGCTAGATGGGGACTAGCGGGGGTGAGAAATGAGCAGTTCTTC. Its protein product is CSARWGLAGVRNEQFF.

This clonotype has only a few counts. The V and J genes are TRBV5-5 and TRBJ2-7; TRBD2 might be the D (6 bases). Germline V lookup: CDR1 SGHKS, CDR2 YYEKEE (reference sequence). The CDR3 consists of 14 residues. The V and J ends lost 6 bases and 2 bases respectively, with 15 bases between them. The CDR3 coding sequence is TGTGCCAGCACCACCGGGACTGTAGCCTACGAGCAGTACTTC. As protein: CASTTGTVAYEQYF.

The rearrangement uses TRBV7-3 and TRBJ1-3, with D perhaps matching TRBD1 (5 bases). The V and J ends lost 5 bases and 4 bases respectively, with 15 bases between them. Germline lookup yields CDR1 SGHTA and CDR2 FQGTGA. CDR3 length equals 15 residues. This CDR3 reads CASSPSWTRGNTIYF. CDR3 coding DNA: TGTGCCAGCAGCCCATCTTGGACAAGAGGAAACACCATATATTTT. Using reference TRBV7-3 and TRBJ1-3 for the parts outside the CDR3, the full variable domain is GAGVSQTPSNKVTEKGKYVELRCDPISGHTALYWYRQSLGQGPEFLIYFQGTGAADDSGLPNDRFFAVRPEGSVSTLKIQRTERGDSAVYLCASSPSWTRGNTIYFGEGSWLTVV.

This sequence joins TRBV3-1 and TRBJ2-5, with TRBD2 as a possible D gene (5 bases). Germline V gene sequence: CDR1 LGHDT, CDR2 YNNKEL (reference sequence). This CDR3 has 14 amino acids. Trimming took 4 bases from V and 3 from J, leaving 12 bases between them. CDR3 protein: CASSPPRGKETQYF. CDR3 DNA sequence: TGTGCCAGCAGCCCCCCCCGGGGAAAAGAGACCCAGTACTTC.

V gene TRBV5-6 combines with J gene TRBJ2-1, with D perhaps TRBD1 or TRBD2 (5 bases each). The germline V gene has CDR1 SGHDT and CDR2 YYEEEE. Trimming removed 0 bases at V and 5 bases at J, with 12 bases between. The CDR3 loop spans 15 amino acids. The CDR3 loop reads CASSLVPGTNNEQFF. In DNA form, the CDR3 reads TGTGCCAGCAGCTTGGTTCCTGGGACCAACAATGAGCAGTTCTTC.

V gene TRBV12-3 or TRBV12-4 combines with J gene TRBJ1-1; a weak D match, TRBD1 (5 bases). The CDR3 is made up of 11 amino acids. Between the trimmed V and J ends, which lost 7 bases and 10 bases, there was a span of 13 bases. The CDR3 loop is CASTGSQIAFF. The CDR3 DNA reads TGTGCCAGCACAGGGAGTCAAATAGCTTTCTTT.

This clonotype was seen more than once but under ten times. The CDR3 DNA follows: TGTGCCAGCAGCCAAGAGGTACAGGGCGGAGGGAATGAGCAGTTCTTC. It yields the protein CASSQEVQGGGNEQFF. The chain links TRBV4-2 to TRBJ2-1; D tentatively reads TRBD1 or TRBD2 (6 bases each). From germline, CDR1 is LGHNA and CDR2 YNFKEQ. V was cut by 0 bases and J by 7 bases, with 16 bases left in between. CDR3 length: 16 residues.

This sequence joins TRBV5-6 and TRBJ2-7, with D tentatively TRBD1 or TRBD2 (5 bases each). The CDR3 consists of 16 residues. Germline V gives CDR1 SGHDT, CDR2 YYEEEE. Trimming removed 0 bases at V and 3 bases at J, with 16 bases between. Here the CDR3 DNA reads TGTGCCAGCAGCTTGGATCGGGGCAGGTTGAACTACGAGCAGTACTTC. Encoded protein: CASSLDRGRLNYEQYF.

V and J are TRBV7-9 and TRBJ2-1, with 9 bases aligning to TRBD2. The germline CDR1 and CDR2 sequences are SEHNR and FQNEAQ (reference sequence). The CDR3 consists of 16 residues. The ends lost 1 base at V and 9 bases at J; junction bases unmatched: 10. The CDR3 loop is CASSLGDSGGGFEQFF. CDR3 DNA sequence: TGTGCCAGCAGCTTAGGGGATAGCGGGGGTGGATTTGAGCAGTTCTTC.